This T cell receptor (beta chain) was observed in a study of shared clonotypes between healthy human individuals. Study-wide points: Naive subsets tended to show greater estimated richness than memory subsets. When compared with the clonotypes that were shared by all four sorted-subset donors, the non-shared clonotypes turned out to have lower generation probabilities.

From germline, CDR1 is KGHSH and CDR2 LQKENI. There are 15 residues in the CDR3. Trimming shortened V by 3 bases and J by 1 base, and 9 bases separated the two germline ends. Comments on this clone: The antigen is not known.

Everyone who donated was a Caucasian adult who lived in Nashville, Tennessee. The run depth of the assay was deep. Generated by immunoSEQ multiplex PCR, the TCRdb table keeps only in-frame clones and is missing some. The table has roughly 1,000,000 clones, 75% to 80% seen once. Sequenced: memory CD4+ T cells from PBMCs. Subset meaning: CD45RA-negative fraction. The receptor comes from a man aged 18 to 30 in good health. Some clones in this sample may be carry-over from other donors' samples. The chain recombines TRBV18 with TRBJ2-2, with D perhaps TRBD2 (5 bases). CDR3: CASSPRAVNTGELFF. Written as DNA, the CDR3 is TGTGCCAGCTCACCCAGAGCGGTGAACACCGGGGAGCTGTTTTTT.